A selection of T cell receptor beta chains follows, all from one sample in a study of spatial heterogeneity in lung cancer. TCRdb analysed the 5' RACE reads with MiXCR anew, one entry per CDR3 protein. The sample yields tens of thousands of distinct CDR3 sequences, about 7% seen once. Sequenced material: PBMCs, taken at surgery. These receptors were obtained from a female donor with early-stage non-small cell lung cancer. The CDR3 runs from the conserved cysteine through the conserved F or W. The D gene is left open where the match is weak. Part of the rows lack a size; the others show once, few, many or a class for expanded clones.

many,NA,TRBV30,TRBJ2-5,10,CAWSVETQYF,TGTGCCTGGAGTGTAGAGACCCAGTACTTC
many,TRBD1,TRBV10-3,TRBJ1-2,12,CATGRGRDGYTF,TGTGCCACGGGCAGGGGGCGCGATGGCTACACCTTC
many,NA,TRBV12-3/TRBV12-4,TRBJ1-2,12,CASSQSKDGYTF,TGTGCCAGCAGCCAATCCAAGGATGGCTACACCTTC
NA,TRBD1,TRBV7-9,TRBJ1-1,17,CASSPMGQGGKKTEAFF,TGTGCCAGCAGCCCTATGGGGCAGGGGGGGAAAAAAACTGAAGCTTTCTTT
many,NA,TRBV20-1,TRBJ1-1,12,CSARIRWGEAFF,TGCAGTGCTAGGATAAGGTGGGGAGAAGCTTTCTTT
NA,TRBD1,TRBV12-3/TRBV12-4,TRBJ1-1,18,CASSLSGTGWFKDTEAFF,TGTGCCAGCAGTTTATCCGGGACAGGTTGGTTTAAGGACACTGAAGCTTTCTTT
NA,TRBD1,TRBV11-3,TRBJ2-7,13,CASSFRQGDEQYF,TGTGCCAGCAGCTTTCGACAGGGGGACGAGCAGTACTTC
many,TRBD1,TRBV4-3,TRBJ2-7,15,CASSHQTGSSYEQYF,TGCGCCAGCAGCCACCAGACAGGGAGCTCCTACGAGCAGTACTTC
NA,TRBD1,TRBV20-1,TRBJ2-7,14,CSSTDSTGGYEQYF,TGCAGTTCTACGGACTCGACAGGGGGATACGAGCAGTACTTC
many,NA,TRBV5-6,TRBJ1-1,12,CASSREGTEAFF,TGTGCCAGCAGTCGGGAGGGCACTGAAGCTTTCTTT
many,TRBD1,TRBV28,TRBJ1-1,12,CASKPGGTEAFF,TGTGCCAGCAAACCAGGGGGTACTGAAGCTTTCTTT
few,NA,TRBV28,TRBJ2-3,15,CASSFLRANTDTQYF,TGTGCCAGCAGTTTCCTGAGGGCGAACACAGATACGCAGTATTTT
many,NA,TRBV28,TRBJ1-5,14,CASSTTVGNQPQHF,TGTGCCAGCAGTACGACGGTGGGCAATCAGCCCCAGCATTTT
few,NA,TRBV5-5,TRBJ2-1,13,CASSLDPLRGQFF,TGTGCCAGCAGCTTGGATCCGTTGCGGGGGCAGTTCTTC
NA,NA,TRBV3-1,TRBJ1-6,18,CASSPSGDPQDYNSPLHF,TGTGCCAGCAGCCCATCTGGGGACCCCCAAGATTATAATTCACCCCTCCACTTT
few,TRBD2,TRBV20-1,TRBJ2-3,14,CSAESGGGTDTQYF,TGCAGTGCTGAATCTGGGGGGGGCACAGATACGCAGTATTTT
few,NA,TRBV20-1,TRBJ1-6,14,CSARGGQRDSPLHF,TGCAGTGCTAGAGGGGGGCAGAGGGATTCACCCCTCCACTTT
few,NA,TRBV6-2/TRBV6-3,TRBJ2-7,12,CASIIQGNEQYF,TGTGCCAGCATTATCCAGGGGAACGAGCAGTACTTC
NA,NA,TRBV23-1,TRBJ2-2,13,CARLRENTGELFF,TGCGCCAGGCTGAGGGAGAACACCGGGGAGCTGTTTTTT
many,NA,TRBV7-3,TRBJ2-7,14,CASSFVTGNYEQYF,TGTGCCAGCAGCTTTGTGACAGGAAACTACGAGCAGTACTTC
NA,TRBD1,TRBV7-9,TRBJ1-2,13,CASSAGQNYGYTF,TGTGCCAGCAGCGCGGGACAGAACTATGGCTACACCTTC
few,NA,TRBV4-2,TRBJ1-1,14,CASSPSGGYSEAFF,TGTGCCAGCAGCCCAAGTGGGGGATACTCTGAAGCTTTCTTT
few,NA,TRBV9,TRBJ2-4,13,CASSPSAKNIQYF,TGTGCCAGCAGCCCCAGCGCCAAAAACATTCAGTACTTC
NA,NA,TRBV5-6,TRBJ2-2,16,CASSSSGGTNTGELFF,TGTGCCAGCAGCTCTTCAGGCGGGACGAACACCGGGGAGCTGTTTTTT
few,NA,TRBV3-1,TRBJ2-4,14,CASSPQPLGNIQYF,TGTGCCAGCAGTCCACAACCCCTGGGGAACATTCAGTACTTC
many,NA,TRBV28,TRBJ1-1,14,CASSFPGQRFEAFF,TGTGCCAGCAGTTTCCCCGGACAGAGGTTTGAAGCTTTCTTT
NA,NA,TRBV9,TRBJ2-5,14,CASSADYQQETQYF,TGTGCCAGCAGCGCGGACTACCAACAAGAGACCCAGTACTTC
NA,TRBD1,TRBV19,TRBJ2-3,12,CASRDRTNTQYF,TGTGCCAGCCGGGACAGAACAAATACGCAGTATTTT